This T cell receptor (beta chain) is from a study of blood T cell repertoires in COVID-19. Here immunoSEQ multiplex PCR was the method, and the copy in TCRdb shows in-frame clones only, minus some. The sample shows over 120,000 clones, 86% of them seen only once. Participant age was roughly 18 to 89 years, and participants resided in 20 to 30 US areas. Resolution of symptoms, clearance, or two negative PCRs was present in recovered Cohort 3 donors. The germline V and J ends were trimmed by 2 bases and 3 bases, with 14 bases remaining between them. From germline, CDR1 is SGHTA and CDR2 FQGNSA. The CDR3 has 15 residues.

This chain joins TRBV7-2 and TRBJ2-7; weak D call: TRBD2 (5 bases). The TCR sequence derives from a man aged 45-65 years who had recovered from COVID-19. The sequenced sample was PBMCs or T cells enriched from blood (not recorded which). The CDR3 loop is CASSLKRAANYEQYF. The CDR3 region has the DNA TGTGCCAGCAGCTTAAAGAGAGCGGCAAACTACGAGCAGTACTTC.